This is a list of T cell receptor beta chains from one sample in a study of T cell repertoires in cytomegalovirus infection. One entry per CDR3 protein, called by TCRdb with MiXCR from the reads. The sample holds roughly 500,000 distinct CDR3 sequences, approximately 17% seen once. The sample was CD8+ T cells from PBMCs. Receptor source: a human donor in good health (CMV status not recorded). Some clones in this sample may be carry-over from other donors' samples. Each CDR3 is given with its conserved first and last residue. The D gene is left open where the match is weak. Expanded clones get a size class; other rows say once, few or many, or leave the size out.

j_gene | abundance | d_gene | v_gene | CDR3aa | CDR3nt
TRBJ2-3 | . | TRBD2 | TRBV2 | CASKGLAGGADTQYF | TGTGCCAGCAAGGGACTAGCGGGAGGCGCAGATACGCAGTATTTT
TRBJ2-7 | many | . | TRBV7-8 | CASSSRLSSYEQYF | TGTGCCAGCAGCTCCCGTCTTAGCTCCTACGAGCAGTACTTC
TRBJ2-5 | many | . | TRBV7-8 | CASSFPPTRTVYQETQYF | TGTGCCAGCAGCTTCCCCCCGACACGGACAGTGTACCAAGAGACCCAGTACTTC
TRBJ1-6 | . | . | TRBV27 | CASSLGSAARGSSPLHF | TGTGCCAGCAGTTTGGGTTCTGCGGCGAGGGGAAGTTCACCCCTCCACTTT
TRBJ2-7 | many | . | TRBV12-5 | CASGLHSVSYEQYF | TGTGCTAGTGGTTTGCACAGCGTATCCTACGAGCAGTACTTC
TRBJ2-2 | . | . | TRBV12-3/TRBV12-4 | CATPRGGDGELFF | TGTGCCACCCCAAGAGGGGGAGACGGGGAGCTGTTTTTT
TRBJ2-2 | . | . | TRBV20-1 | CSASASGELFF | TGCAGTGCTTCGGCTAGCGGGGAGCTGTTTTTT
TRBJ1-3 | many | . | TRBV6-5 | CASSYGGEGNTIYF | TGTGCCAGCAGTTACGGGGGGGAAGGAAACACCATATATTTT
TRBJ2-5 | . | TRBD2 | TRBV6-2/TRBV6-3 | CASSPYSGGAGETQYF | TGTGCCAGCAGTCCATATAGCGGGGGGGCCGGAGAGACCCAGTACTTC
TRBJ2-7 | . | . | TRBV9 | CASSGRDTSYEQYF | TGTGCCAGCAGCGGAAGGGACACCTCCTACGAGCAGTACTTC
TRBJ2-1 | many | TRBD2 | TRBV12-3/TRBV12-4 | CASRLAGLGNEQFF | TGTGCCAGCAGGTTAGCGGGTCTCGGTAATGAGCAGTTCTTC
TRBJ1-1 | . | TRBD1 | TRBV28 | CASSRTFLSRDREPEAFF | TGTGCCAGCAGTCGAACCTTCTTGTCCCGGGACAGGGAACCTGAAGCTTTCTTT
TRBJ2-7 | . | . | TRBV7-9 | CASSFPEGVEQYF | TGTGCCAGCAGCTTCCCAGAGGGAGTGGAGCAGTACTTC
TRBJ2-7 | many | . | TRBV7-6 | CASSPEGGISYEQYF | TGTGCCAGCAGTCCTGAAGGAGGGATCTCCTACGAGCAGTACTTC
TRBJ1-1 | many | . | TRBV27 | CASSSLTERFEAFF | TGTGCCAGCAGTTCCCTGACGGAAAGATTTGAAGCTTTCTTT
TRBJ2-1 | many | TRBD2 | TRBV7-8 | CASSFPGGYSYNEQFF | TGTGCCAGCAGCTTCCCGGGAGGTTATTCCTACAATGAGCAGTTCTTC
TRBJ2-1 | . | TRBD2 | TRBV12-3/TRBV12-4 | CASSLGGLAGILNEQLF | TGTGCCAGCAGCCTCGGAGGACTAGCGGGAATTTTGAATGAGCAGTTATTC
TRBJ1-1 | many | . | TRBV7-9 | CASSSNVVQNTEAFF | TGTGCCAGCAGCTCGAACGTTGTGCAGAACACTGAAGCTTTCTTT
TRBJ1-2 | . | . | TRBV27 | CASSLSSGEGYTF | TGTGCCAGCAGTTTATCGTCAGGGGAGGGCTACACCTTC
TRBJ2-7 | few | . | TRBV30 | CAWSGIDYEQYF | TGTGCCTGGAGTGGGATTGACTACGAGCAGTACTTC
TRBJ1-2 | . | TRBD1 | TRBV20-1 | CSARQGQSPYGYTF | TGCAGTGCCCGCCAGGGACAGTCTCCCTATGGCTACACCTTC
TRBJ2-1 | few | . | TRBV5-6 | CASSLAEVLLNEQFF | TGTGCCAGCAGCTTGGCCGAGGTTCTCCTCAATGAGCAGTTCTTC
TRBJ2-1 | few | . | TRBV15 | CATSRDRSRGGNNEQFF | TGTGCCACCAGCAGAGATCGGTCCAGGGGTGGGAACAATGAGCAGTTCTTC
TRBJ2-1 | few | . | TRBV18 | CASSDRNEQFF | TGTGCCAGCTCGGACCGCAATGAGCAGTTCTTC